Shown below are 17 T cell receptor beta chains from a single sample sequenced in a study of CD8 T cells in ankylosing spondylitis. TCRdb re-derived calls from the 5' RACE reads in MiXCR, one entry per CDR3 protein. The table has roughly 250,000 distinct CDR3 sequences, about 11% seen once; the top ten hold less than 3%. Sequencing input: blood, either unsorted or a sorted T cell fraction (not recorded which). All receptors derive from a male donor with ankylosing spondylitis or in good health (not recorded which).

This clonotype appeared a few times. The rearrangement links TRBV7-2 to TRBJ2-7; no clear D. V shed 3 bases and J shed 6 bases, with 12 bases lying between them. CDR1 and CDR2 (germline): SGHTA, FQGNSA. CDR3 length: 13 residues. CDR3 in DNA: TGTGCCAGCAGCTTCGGTCTTTGGTCCGAGCAGTACTTC. It encodes CASSFGLWSEQYF.

This clonotype was recorded at least ten times. The chain has TRBV12-3 or TRBV12-4 and TRBJ2-1; the D gene is possibly TRBD2 (5 bases). Trimming took off 5 bases at V and 3 bases at J, with 11 bases between the two ends. This CDR3 contains 14 residues. The CDR3 coding sequence is TGTGCCAGCAGTCCCGGACTCGACTACAATGAGCAGTTCTTC. Amino acids: CASSPGLDYNEQFF.

The chain joins TRBV12-2 to TRBJ1-1; the D call in the table, TRBD1, was not verified against the DNA. TRBV12-2 is a known pseudogene. The CDR3 loop spans 14 amino acids. This CDR3 reads CASRLDTGKAEAFF. Written as DNA, the CDR3 is TGTGCAAGTCGCTTAGACACAGGGAAAGCTGAAGCTTTCTTT.

The chain is built from TRBV18 and TRBJ1-5; D call uncertain. In germline, CDR1 is KGHSH, CDR2 LQKENI. The CDR3 is made up of 13 amino acids. V was trimmed by 0 bases and J by 6 bases, leaving 6 bases between them. CDR3 DNA: TGTGCCAGCTCACCACCCTCGGGTCAGCCCCAGCATTTT. It is translated as CASSPPSGQPQHF.

This chain uses TRBV6-1 with TRBJ2-2, with 9 bases matching TRBD2. J lost 4 bases, V lost 2 bases, and 11 bases had no gene match. This CDR3 is built from 18 residues. Germline-derived CDR1 and CDR2 are MNHNS and SASEGT. The CDR3 protein is CASSENAGSGRPTGELFF. As DNA, the CDR3 is TGTGCCAGCAGTGAAAATGCCGGAAGCGGGAGGCCCACCGGGGAGCTGTTTTTT.

The chain has TRBV5-6 and TRBJ2-7, with D perhaps given as TRBD1 or TRBD2 (5 bases each). V was pared by 3 bases and J by 4 bases, with 11 bases between. The CDR3 has 13 amino acids. Germline-derived CDR1 and CDR2 are SGHDT and YYEEEE. CDR3 coding DNA: TGTGCCAGCAGCTCCGGGGCCGAATACGAGCAGTACTTC. Translation: CASSSGAEYEQYF.

At least ten counts were recorded for this clonotype. V gene TRBV12-3 or TRBV12-4 combines with J gene TRBJ2-1; 11 nucleotides agree with TRBD2. Trimming took 1 base from V and 9 from J; bases not matched to a gene: 5. There are 15 residues in the CDR3. CDR3 protein: CASSLGLAGGGEQFF. The DNA for the CDR3 is TGTGCCAGCAGTTTAGGCCTAGCGGGGGGTGGTGAGCAGTTCTTC.

To note about this clonotype: This may be a read error, as it is one base from a much larger clone. The rearrangement joins TRBV9 to TRBJ2-1, with a possible D match to TRBD2 (6 bases). The CDR3 covers 17 residues. Germline CDR1 and CDR2: SGDLS and YYNGEE. The CDR3 sequence: CVSSPGGGRSSYNEQFF. CDR3 nucleotide sequence: TGTGTCAGCAGCCCCGGAGGTGGGAGGAGCTCCTACAATGAGCAGTTCTTC.

This clonotype was detected ten times or more. This chain connects TRBV12-3 or TRBV12-4 to TRBJ1-1; D is undetermined. The CDR3 sequence is 15 residues long. Trimming stripped 0 bases from V and 1 base from J, with 9 bases between. The CDR3 nucleotides read TGTGCCAGCAGTTTAGCCCTGGGCCCGAACACTGAAGCTTTCTTT. Translation: CASSLALGPNTEAFF.

At least ten counts were recorded for this clonotype. The chain links TRBV14 to TRBJ2-5; 8 bases line up with TRBD1. V lost 0 bases to trimming and J lost 4 bases; unmatched junction nucleotides: 13. This CDR3 spans 18 amino acids. Germline lookup yields CDR1 SGHDN and CDR2 FVKESK. CDR3 amino acids: CASSQDLSFGQGGETQYF. The CDR3 DNA reads TGTGCCAGCAGCCAAGATCTGTCATTTGGACAGGGCGGAGAGACCCAGTACTTC.

The chain's CDR3 is CASSQGNGRTFF. In nucleotides, the CDR3 is TGTGCCAGCAGCCAAGGGAATGGAAGAACTTTCTTT. V is TRBV3-1 and J is TRBJ1-1; D call uncertain. The germline V gene encodes CDR1 LGHDT and CDR2 YNNKEL (reference sequence). Trimming left V 1 base short and J 12 bases short, with 12 bases between. The CDR3 loop spans 12 amino acids.

This clonotype was detected many times. The chain combines TRBV12-3 or TRBV12-4 with TRBJ2-3, with no clear D. V lost 3 bases and J lost 4, with 14 bases in between. The length of the CDR3 is 15 residues. The DNA for the CDR3 is TGTGCCAGCAGTTTGGCTTCGAAGAAGGCAGATACGCAGTATTTT. Residues: CASSLASKKADTQYF.

This sequence joins TRBV11-3 and TRBJ2-2; TRBD2 might be the D (6 bases). The V gene's germline CDR1 is SGHNT and CDR2 YENEEA. This CDR3 is 16 amino acids long. The V and J ends lost 4 bases and 4 bases respectively, with 16 bases between them. The CDR3 is CASSSTGGRFTGELFF. The CDR3 nucleotides read TGTGCCAGCAGCTCGACCGGGGGAAGGTTCACCGGGGAGCTGTTTTTT.

This clonotype was recorded many times. This chain joins TRBV6-2 or TRBV6-3 and TRBJ2-7; TRBD2 matches 13 bases. V lost 6 bases to trimming and J lost 5 bases; unmatched junction nucleotides: 10. The CDR3 loop spans 16 amino acids. Per germline, CDR1 MNHEY and CDR2 SVGEGT. CDR3 DNA: TGTGCCAGCAGCCGCCATGGACTAGCGGGAGACCACGAGCAGTACTTC. Encoded protein: CASSRHGLAGDHEQYF.

The V gene is TRBV18, the J gene TRBJ1-5; a possible D gene is TRBD1 (5 bases). Germline CDR1 KGHSH, CDR2 LQKENI. The CDR3 runs to 17 residues. V lost 3 bases and J lost 0, with 15 bases in between. The DNA for the CDR3 is TGTGCCAGCTCACCTGAAGCAGGGATGGTTAGCAATCAGCCCCAGCATTTT. Translation gives CASSPEAGMVSNQPQHF.

Many counts were recorded for this clonotype. The rearrangement uses TRBV5-6 and TRBJ2-5; 7 bases match TRBD2. The ends lost 4 bases at V and 5 bases at J; junction bases unmatched: 5. CDR1 is SGHDT, CDR2 YYEEEE, per germline. This CDR3 has 13 amino acids. CDR3 sequence (DNA): TGTGCCAGCAGCCGGGGGGTTGAGGAGACCCAGTACTTC. Residues: CASSRGVEETQYF.

The V call is TRBV20-1, the J call TRBJ1-1; D unresolved. Germline loops: CDR1 DFQATT, CDR2 SNEGSKA (reference sequence). Trimming stripped 0 bases from V and 5 bases from J, with 13 bases between. This CDR3 contains 14 residues. The CDR3 nucleotides read TGCAGTGCTAGAGATAACATGGGGTGGACTGAAGCTTTCTTT. Protein product: CSARDNMGWTEAFF.